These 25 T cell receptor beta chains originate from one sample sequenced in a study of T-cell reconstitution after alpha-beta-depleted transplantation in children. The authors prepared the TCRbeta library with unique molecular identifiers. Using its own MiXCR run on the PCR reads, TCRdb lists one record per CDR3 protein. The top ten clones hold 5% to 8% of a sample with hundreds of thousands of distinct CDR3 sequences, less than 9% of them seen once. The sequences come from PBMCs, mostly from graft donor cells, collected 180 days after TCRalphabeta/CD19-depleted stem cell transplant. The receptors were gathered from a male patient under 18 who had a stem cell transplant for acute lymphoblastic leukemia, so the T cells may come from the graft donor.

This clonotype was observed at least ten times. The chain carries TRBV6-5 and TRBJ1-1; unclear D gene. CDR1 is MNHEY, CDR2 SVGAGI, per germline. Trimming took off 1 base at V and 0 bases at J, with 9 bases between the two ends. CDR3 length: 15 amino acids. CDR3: CASSYLTTLNTEAFF. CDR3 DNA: TGTGCCAGCAGTTACTTGACAACTCTGAACACTGAAGCTTTCTTT.

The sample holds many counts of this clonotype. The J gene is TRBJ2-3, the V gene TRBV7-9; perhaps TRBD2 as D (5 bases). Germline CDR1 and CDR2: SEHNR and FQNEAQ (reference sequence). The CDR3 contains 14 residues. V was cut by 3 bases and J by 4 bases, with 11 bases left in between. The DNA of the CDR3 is TGTGCCAGCAGCTTTTCACGGGATGCAGATACGCAGTATTTT. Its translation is CASSFSRDADTQYF.

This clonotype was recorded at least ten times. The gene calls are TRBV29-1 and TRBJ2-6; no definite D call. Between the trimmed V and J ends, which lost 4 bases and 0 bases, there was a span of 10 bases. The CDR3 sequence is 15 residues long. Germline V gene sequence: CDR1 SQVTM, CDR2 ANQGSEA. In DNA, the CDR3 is TGCAGCGTTGCCAAGGAATCCTCTGGGGCCAACGTCCTGACTTTC. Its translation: CSVAKESSGANVLTF.

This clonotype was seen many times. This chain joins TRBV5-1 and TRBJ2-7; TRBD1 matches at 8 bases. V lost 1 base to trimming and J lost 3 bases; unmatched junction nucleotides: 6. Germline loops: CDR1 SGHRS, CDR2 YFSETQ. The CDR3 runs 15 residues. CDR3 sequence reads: CASSLTATGDYEQYF. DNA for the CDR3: TGCGCCAGCAGCTTGACAGCGACAGGGGACTACGAGCAGTACTTC.

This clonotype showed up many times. The CDR3 spells CASRQGVGYTF. CDR3 DNA sequence: TGTGCCAGCCGACAGGGGGTTGGCTACACCTTC. This chain connects TRBV10-3 to TRBJ1-2; 9 bases are a match to TRBD1. The germline V gene has CDR1 ENHRY and CDR2 SYGVKD. V trimming: 10 bases; J trimming: 7 bases; junction bases outside the gene matches: 4. This CDR3 comprises 11 residues.

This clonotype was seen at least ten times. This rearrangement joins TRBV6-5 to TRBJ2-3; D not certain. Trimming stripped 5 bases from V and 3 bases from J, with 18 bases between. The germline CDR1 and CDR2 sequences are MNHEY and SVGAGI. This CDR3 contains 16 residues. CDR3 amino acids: CASSHGSPWVTDTQYF. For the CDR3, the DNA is TGTGCCAGCAGTCACGGGTCCCCTTGGGTGACAGATACGCAGTATTTT.

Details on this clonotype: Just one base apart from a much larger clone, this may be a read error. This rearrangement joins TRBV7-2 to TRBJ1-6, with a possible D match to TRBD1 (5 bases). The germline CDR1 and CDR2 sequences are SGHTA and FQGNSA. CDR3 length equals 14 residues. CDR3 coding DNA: TGTGCCAGCAGCTTTCCCCAGGGAAATTCACCCCTCTACTTT. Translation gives CASSFPQGNSPLYF.

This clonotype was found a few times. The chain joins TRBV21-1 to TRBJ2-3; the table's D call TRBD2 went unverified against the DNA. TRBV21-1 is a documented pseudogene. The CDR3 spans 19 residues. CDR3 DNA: TGTGCCAGCAGCACGGGACTAGCGGGAGGGCCGCGAGGCACAGATACGCAGTATTTT. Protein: CASSTGLAGGPRGTDTQYF.

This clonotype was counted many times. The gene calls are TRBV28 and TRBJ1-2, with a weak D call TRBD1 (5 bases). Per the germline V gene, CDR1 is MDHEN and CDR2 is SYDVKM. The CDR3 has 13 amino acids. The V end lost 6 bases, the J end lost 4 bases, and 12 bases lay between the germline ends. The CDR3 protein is CASSLQDLYGYTF. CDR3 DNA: TGTGCCAGCAGCTTACAGGATCTCTATGGCTACACCTTC.

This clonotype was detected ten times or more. Here the CDR3 DNA reads TGCGCCAGCAGCTTGGTACAGTACACTGAAGCTTTCTTT. It specifies CASSLVQYTEAFF. The V and J genes are TRBV5-1 and TRBJ1-1; no clear D. The V end was cut by 0 bases, the J end by 3 bases, with 6 bases between. CDR1 and CDR2 (germline): SGHRS, YFSETQ. The CDR3 extends over 13 amino acids. Variable domain in full (rest from reference TRBV5-1 and TRBJ1-1): KAGVTQTPRYLIKTRGQQVTLSCSPISGHRSVSWYQQTPGQGLQFLFEYFSETQRNKGNFPGRFSGRQFSNSRSEMNVSTLELGDSALYLCASSLVQYTEAFFGQGTRLTVV.

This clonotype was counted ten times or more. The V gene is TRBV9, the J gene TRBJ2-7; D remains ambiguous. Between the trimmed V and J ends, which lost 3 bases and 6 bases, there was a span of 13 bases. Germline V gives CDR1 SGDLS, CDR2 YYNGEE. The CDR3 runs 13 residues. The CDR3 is CASSGPPKGEQYF. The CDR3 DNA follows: TGTGCCAGCAGCGGCCCCCCCAAAGGCGAGCAGTACTTC.

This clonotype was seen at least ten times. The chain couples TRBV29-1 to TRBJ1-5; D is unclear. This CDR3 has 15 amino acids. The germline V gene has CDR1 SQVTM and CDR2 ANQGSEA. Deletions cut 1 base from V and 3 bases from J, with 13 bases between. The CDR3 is CSVEGGKVDNQPQHF. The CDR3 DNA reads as TGCAGCGTTGAAGGAGGTAAAGTTGACAATCAGCCCCAGCATTTT.

CDR3 sequence: CSAFDRLGSYEQYF. The CDR3 DNA reads as TGCAGTGCCTTCGACAGGCTGGGTTCCTACGAGCAGTACTTC. The chain is built from TRBV20-1 and TRBJ2-7, with a possible D match to TRBD1 (6 bases). The germline CDR1 and CDR2 sequences are DFQATT and SNEGSKA (reference sequence). The CDR3 extends over 14 amino acids. The ends were cut back, 6 bases at V and 1 base at J, with 16 bases in the middle.

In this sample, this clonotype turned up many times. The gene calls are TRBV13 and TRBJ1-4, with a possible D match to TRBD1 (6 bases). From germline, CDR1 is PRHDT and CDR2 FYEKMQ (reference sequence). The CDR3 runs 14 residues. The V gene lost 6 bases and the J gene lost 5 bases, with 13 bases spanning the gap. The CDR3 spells CASSRRQENEKLFF. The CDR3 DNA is TGTGCCAGCAGTCGCCGACAGGAAAATGAAAAACTGTTTTTT.

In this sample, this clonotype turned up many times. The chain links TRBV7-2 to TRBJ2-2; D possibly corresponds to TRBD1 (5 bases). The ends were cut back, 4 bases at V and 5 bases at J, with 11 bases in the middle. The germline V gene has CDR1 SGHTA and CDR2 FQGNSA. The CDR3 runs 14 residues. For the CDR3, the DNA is TGTGCCAGCAGCTACTCTCAGGGAACCGGGGAGCTGTTTTTT. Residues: CASSYSQGTGELFF.

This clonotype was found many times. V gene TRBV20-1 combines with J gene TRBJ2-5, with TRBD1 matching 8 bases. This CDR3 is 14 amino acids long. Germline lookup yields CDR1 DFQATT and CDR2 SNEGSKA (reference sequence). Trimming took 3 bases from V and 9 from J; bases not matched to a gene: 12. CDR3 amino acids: CSASWTGFPRAQYF. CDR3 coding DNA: TGCAGTGCTAGCTGGACAGGGTTTCCTCGGGCCCAGTACTTC.

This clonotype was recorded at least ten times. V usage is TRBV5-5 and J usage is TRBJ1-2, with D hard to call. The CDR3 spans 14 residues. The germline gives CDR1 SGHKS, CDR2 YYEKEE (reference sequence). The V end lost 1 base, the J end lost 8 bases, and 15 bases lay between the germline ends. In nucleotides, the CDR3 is TGTGCCAGCAGCTTGTTCGACATTCAACGAGGCTACACCTTC. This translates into CASSLFDIQRGYTF.

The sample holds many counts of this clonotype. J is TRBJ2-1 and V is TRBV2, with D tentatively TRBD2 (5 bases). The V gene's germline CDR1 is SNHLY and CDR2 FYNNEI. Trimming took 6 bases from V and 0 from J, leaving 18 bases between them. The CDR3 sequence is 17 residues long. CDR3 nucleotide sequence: TGTGCCAGCAGGAGTCTGGACTCCCAGAGCTCCTACAATGAGCAGTTCTTC. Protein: CASRSLDSQSSYNEQFF.

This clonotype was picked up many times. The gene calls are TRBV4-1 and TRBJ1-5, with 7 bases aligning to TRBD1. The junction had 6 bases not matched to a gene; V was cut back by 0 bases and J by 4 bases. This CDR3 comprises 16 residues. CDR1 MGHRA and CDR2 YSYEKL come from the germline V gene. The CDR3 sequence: CASSQDRTGWNQPQHF. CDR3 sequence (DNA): TGCGCCAGCAGCCAAGATCGGACAGGTTGGAATCAGCCCCAGCATTTT.

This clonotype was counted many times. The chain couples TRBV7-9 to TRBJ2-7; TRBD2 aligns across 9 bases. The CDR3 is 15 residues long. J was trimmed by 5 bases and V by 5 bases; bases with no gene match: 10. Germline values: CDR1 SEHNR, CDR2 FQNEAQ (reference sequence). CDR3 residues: CASSPHPGLAHEQYF. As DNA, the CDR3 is TGTGCCAGCAGCCCCCATCCGGGACTAGCACACGAGCAGTACTTC.

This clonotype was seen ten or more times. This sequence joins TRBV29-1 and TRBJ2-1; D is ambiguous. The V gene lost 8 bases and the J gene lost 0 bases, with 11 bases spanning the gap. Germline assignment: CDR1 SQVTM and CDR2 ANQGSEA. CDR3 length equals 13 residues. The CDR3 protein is CSSRRSSYNEQFF. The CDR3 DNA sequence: TGCAGCTCACGAAGGAGCTCCTACAATGAGCAGTTCTTC.

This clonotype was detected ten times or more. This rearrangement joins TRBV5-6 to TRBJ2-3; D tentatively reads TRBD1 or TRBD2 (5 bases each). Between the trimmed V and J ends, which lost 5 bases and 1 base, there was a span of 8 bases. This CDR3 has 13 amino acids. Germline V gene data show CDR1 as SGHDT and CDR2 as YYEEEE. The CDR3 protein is CASRGERTDTQYF. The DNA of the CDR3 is TGTGCCAGCAGGGGGGAACGCACAGATACGCAGTATTTT.

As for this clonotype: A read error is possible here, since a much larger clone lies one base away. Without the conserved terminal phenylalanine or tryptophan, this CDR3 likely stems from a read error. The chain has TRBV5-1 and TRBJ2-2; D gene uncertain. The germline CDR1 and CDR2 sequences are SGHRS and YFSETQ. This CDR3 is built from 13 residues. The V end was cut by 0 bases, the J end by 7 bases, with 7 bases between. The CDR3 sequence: CASSLVVSGELFV. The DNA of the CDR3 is TGCGCCAGCAGCTTGGTTGTAAGCGGGGAGCTGTTTGTT.

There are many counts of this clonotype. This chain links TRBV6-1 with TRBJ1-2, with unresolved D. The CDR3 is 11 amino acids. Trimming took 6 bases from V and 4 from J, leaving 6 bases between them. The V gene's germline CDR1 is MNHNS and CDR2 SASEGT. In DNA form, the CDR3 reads TGTGCCAGCAGGGGCATCTATGGCTACACCTTC. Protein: CASRGIYGYTF.

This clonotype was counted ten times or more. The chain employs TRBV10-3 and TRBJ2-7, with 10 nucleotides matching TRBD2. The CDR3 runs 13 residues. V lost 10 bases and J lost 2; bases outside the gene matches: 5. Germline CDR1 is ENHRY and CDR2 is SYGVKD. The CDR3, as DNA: TGTGCCAGCGCTAGCGGGGGTACCTACGAGCAGTACTTC. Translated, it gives CASASGGTYEQYF.